The sequence of this T cell receptor (beta chain) was determined in a study of identical twins. TCRdb reprocessed the 5' RACE reads via MiXCR and lists one record per CDR3 protein. The data show hundreds of thousands of distinct CDR3 sequences, approximately 13% seen once. The data also belong to a second study, concerning yellow fever vaccine responses in identical twins.

The sequencing input was CD8+ T cells sorted from blood. The sequence was obtained from a woman in her late teens or twenties in good health.

The CDR3 nucleotides read TGCGCCAGCGATCTGTACGAGCAGTACTTC. This encodes CASDLYEQYF. The V gene is TRBV10-2, the J gene TRBJ2-7; D is ambiguous. The CDR3 loop spans 10 amino acids. The germline V gene encodes CDR1 WSHSY and CDR2 SAAADI. The ends were cut back, 8 bases at V and 4 bases at J, with 6 bases in the middle.